The source of this T cell receptor beta chain is a study of T cell repertoires in cytomegalovirus infection. The CDR3 has 15 residues. Trimming pared 2 bases from V and 6 bases from J, leaving 15 bases between. Notes on the study in general: CMV-specific TCR beta clonotypes restricted by HLA-C dominated the ex vivo response.

This clonotype has a handful of counts. The antigen is unknown. TCRdb re-called the reads with MiXCR, one entry per CDR3 protein. The sample lists about 450,000 distinct CDR3 sequences, approximately 32% occurring once. Sequenced: PBMCs. This clonotype was obtained from a human donor in good health (CMV status not recorded). Some clones in this sample may be carry-over from other donors' samples. This chain joins TRBV12-3 or TRBV12-4 and TRBJ2-3; perhaps TRBD1 as D (6 bases). Here the CDR3 DNA reads TGTGCCAGCAGTTTACCCAGGGGCGAGGCTGATACGCAGTATTTT. Amino acids: CASSLPRGEADTQYF.